This TCR beta chain was documented in a study of T-cell memory formation after mild COVID-19. Study-wide points: Among CD4+ contracting clones, most were CM and EM, and CD8+ ones EMRA.

As to this clonotype: What it binds is unknown.

One entry per CDR3 protein, called by TCRdb with MiXCR from the 5' RACE reads. Of roughly 250,000 distinct CDR3 sequences in the sample, around 15% were seen once. The CDR3 spans 17 residues. With 0 bases removed from V and 3 bases from J, the gap between germline ends came to 16 bases. CDR1 and CDR2 from the germline V gene are MNHEY and SVGEGT. This clonotype was obtained from a man aged 18-30 years who had mild COVID-19 (a few samples of this study predate the infection). Cell type and time point are not known. The sequencing sample was made of PBMCs or a T cell subset sorted from them (not recorded which). The chain links TRBV6-2 or TRBV6-3 to TRBJ2-3; D uncertain. CDR3 loop: CASSYSQFARITDTQYF. The CDR3 bases are TGTGCCAGCAGTTACTCGCAATTTGCCAGAATAACAGATACGCAGTATTTT.